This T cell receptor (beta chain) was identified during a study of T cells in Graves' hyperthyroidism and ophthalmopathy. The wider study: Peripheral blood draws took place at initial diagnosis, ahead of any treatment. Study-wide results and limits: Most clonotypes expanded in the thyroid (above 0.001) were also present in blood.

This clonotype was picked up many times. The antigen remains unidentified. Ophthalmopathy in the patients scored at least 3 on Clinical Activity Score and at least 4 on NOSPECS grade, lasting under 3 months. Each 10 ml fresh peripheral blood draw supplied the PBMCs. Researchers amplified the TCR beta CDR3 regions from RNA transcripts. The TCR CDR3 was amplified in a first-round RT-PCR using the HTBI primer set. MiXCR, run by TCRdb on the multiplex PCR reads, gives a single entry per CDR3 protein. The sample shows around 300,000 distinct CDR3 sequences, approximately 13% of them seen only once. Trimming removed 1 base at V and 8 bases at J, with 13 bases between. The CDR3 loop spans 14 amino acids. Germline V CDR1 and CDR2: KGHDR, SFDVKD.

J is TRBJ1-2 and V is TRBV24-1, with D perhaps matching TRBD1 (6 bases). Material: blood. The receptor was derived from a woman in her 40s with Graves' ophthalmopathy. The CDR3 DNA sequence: TGTGCCACCAGTGATTTAGGACAGTCAAGAGGCTACACCTTC. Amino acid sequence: CATSDLGQSRGYTF.